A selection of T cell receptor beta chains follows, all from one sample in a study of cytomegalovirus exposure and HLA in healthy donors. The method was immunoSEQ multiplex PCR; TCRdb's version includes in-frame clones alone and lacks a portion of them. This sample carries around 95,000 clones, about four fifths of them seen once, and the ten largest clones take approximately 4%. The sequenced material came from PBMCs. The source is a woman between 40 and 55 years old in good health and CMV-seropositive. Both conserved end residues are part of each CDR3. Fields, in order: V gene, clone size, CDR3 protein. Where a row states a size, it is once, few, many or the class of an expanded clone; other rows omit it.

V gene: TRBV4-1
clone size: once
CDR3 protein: CASSQDTRKAFF

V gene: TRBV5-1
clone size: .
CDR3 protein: CASSSDYNEQFF

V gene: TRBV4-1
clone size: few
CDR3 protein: CASSQDWTGVLTDTQYF

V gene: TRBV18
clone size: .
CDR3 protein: CASSTKFSDNEQFF

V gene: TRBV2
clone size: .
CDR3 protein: CARQGAETQYF

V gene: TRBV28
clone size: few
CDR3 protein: CASSLWMSDNEKLFF

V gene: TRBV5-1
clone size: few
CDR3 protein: CASSFGTGTYNEQFF

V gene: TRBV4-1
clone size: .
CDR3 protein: CASSPRDRFYEQYF

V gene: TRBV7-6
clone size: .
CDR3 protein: CASSLGTADYEQYF

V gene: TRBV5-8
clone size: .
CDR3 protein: CASSLVGAYSGNTIYF

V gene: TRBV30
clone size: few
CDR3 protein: CAWSVRLREQYF

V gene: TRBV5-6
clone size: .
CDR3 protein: CAGSLNWGDKNQPQHF